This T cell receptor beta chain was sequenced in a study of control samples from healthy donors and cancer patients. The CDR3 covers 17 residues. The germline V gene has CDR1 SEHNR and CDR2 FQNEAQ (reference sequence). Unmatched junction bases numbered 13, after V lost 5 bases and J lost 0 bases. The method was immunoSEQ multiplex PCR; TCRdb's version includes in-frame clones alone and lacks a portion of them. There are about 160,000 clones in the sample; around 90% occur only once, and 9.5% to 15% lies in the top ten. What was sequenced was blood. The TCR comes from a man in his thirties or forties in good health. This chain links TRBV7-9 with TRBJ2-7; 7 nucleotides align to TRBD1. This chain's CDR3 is CASSAGLGQLFSYEQYF. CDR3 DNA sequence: TGTGCCAGCAGCGCCGGACTGGGACAGCTTTTCTCCTACGAGCAGTACTTC.